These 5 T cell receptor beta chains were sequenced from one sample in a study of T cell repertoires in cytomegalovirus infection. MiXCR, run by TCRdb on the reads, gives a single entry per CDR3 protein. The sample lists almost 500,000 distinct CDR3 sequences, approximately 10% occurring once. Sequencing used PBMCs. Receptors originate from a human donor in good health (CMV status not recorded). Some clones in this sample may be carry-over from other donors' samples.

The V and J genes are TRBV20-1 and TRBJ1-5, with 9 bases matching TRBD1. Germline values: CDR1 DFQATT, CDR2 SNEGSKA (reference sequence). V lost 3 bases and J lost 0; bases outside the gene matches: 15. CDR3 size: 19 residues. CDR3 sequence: CSARPLDRGQGDSNQPQHF. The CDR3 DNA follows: TGCAGTGCTAGGCCTTTGGACAGGGGCCAGGGGGATAGCAATCAGCCCCAGCATTTT.

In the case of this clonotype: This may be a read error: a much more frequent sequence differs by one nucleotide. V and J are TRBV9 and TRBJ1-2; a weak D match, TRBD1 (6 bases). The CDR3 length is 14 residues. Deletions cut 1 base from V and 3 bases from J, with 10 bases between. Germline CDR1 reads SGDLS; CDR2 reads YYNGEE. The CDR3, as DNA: TGTGCCAGCAGCGTAACAGGGCGCGACTATGGCTACACCTTC. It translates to CASSVTGRDYGYTF.

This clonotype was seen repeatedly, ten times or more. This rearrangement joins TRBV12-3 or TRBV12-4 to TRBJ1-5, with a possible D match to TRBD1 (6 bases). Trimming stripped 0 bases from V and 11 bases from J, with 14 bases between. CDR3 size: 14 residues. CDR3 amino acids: CASSLAQGQSAQHF. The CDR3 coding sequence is TGTGCCAGCAGTTTAGCGCAGGGACAATCAGCCCAGCATTTT.

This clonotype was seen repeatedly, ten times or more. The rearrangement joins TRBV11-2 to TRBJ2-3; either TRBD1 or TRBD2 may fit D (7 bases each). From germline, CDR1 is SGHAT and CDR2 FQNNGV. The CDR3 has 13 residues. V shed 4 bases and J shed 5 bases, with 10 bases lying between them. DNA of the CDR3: TGTGCCAGCAGCTCCAGGGGGGGAGATACGCAGTATTTT. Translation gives CASSSRGGDTQYF.

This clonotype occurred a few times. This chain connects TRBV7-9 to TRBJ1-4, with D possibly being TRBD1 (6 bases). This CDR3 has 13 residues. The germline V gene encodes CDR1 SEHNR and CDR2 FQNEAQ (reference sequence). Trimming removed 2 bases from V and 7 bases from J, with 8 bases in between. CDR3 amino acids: CASSLLRGEKLFF. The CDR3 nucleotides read TGTGCCAGCAGCTTACTCAGGGGTGAAAAACTGTTTTTT. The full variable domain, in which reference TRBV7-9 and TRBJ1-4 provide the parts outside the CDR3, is DTGVSQNPRHKITKRGQNVTFRCDPISEHNRLYWYRQTLGQGPEFLTYFQNEAQLEKSRLLSDRFSAERPKGSFSTLEIQRTEQGDSAMYLCASSLLRGEKLFFGSGTQLSVL.